The 30 T cell receptor beta chains below come from one sample, sequenced in a study of cytomegalovirus exposure and HLA in healthy donors. PCR used 60 Vbeta primers and 13 Jbeta primers. Assay used: immunoSEQ multiplex PCR; TCRdb lists only in-frame clones, some missing. The sample lists 220,000 or so clones, 70% to 80% seen once, with over 3.5% in the top ten. The sequenced sample consisted of PBMCs. Receptors were obtained from a male donor in good health and CMV-seronegative.

In this sample, this clone turned up a few times. The chain has TRBV7-8 and TRBJ2-5; 9 bases align to TRBD1. The CDR3 sequence is 15 residues long. Unmatched junction bases numbered 10, after V lost 6 bases and J lost 5 bases. Per germline, CDR1 SGHVS and CDR2 FQNEAQ. CDR3 nucleotide sequence: TGTGCCAGCAGACAAGGGACAGGGAAGGGGGAGACCCAGTACTTC. This codes for CASRQGTGKGETQYF.

The V gene is TRBV30, the J gene TRBJ2-7; 9 bases map to TRBD1. CDR1 and CDR2 (germline): GTSNPN, SVGIG (reference sequence). This CDR3 is built from 14 residues. V shed 2 bases, J shed 5 bases, and the junction held 7 bases outside the gene matches. Here the CDR3 DNA reads TGTGCCTGGAGTACCGGGACAGGGTTGAACGAGCAGTACTTC. Amino acids: CAWSTGTGLNEQYF. Looking up the rest from reference TRBV30 and TRBJ2-7 gives the full variable domain: SQTIHQWPATLVQPVGSPLSLECTVEGTSNPNLYWYRQAAGRGLQLLFYSVGIGQISSEVPQNLSASRPQDRQFILSSKKLLLSDSGFYLCAWSTGTGLNEQYFGPGTRLTVT.

V is TRBV6-6 and J is TRBJ2-7, with TRBD2 matching over 7 bases. The trim removed 10 bases at V and 6 bases at J, leaving 15 bases unmatched. There are 14 residues in the CDR3. Per the germline V gene, CDR1 is MNHNY and CDR2 is SVGAGI (reference sequence). The CDR3 is CATAPRGDRGEQYF. The DNA of the CDR3 is TGTGCCACGGCGCCCCGGGGGGATCGGGGCGAGCAGTACTTC.

This clone came up a few times. The rearrangement links TRBV13 to TRBJ2-1; 9 nucleotides agree with TRBD2. The V gene end was trimmed by 6 bases and the J gene end by 9 bases; junction bases not matched to a gene: 6. Germline CDR1 is PRHDT and CDR2 is FYEKMQ (reference sequence). This CDR3 has 13 residues. CDR3 in DNA: TGTGCCAGCAGTCGACTAGCGGACGGTGAGCAGTTCTTC. Translating it yields CASSRLADGEQFF.

The V and J genes are TRBV18 and TRBJ2-5, with 9 bases fitting TRBD2. The junction had 5 bases not matched to a gene; V was cut back by 5 bases and J by 1 base. The germline V gene encodes CDR1 KGHSH and CDR2 LQKENI. The length of the CDR3 is 15 residues. The CDR3 DNA reads as TGTGCCAGCTCATCCCTAGCGGGATCCCAAGAGACCCAGTACTTC. Its protein product is CASSSLAGSQETQYF.

The chain links TRBV2 to TRBJ2-7, with D hard to call. This CDR3 is 13 amino acids long. Germline-derived CDR1 and CDR2 are SNHLY and FYNNEI. Trimming stripped 8 bases from V and 3 bases from J, with 14 bases between. The CDR3 sequence is CASGSQVHYEQYF. The CDR3 DNA follows: TGTGCCAGCGGATCTCAGGTCCACTACGAGCAGTACTTC.

The rearrangement uses TRBV7-6 and TRBJ2-7; no definite D call. The germline gives CDR1 SGHVS, CDR2 FNYEAQ. The CDR3 extends over 15 amino acids. V lost 1 base to trimming and J lost 2 bases, with 12 bases between them. CDR3 residues: CASSLGGGRAYEQYF. The CDR3 DNA sequence: TGTGCCAGCAGCTTAGGCGGCGGCCGGGCCTACGAGCAGTACTTC.

The chain has TRBV19 and TRBJ2-5, with 8 nucleotides matching TRBD1. The J call may be in error: the DNA end matches TRBJ2-7 better. The CDR3 consists of 14 residues. Germline V CDR1 and CDR2: LNHDA, SQIVND (reference sequence). CDR3 nucleotide sequence: TGTGCCAGTAGTATAGGACAGGGGCAGAACGAGCAGTACTTC. Translation: CASSIGQGQNEQYF.

The chain employs TRBV5-1 and TRBJ2-7; TRBD2 matches at 7 bases. Germline lookup yields CDR1 SGHRS and CDR2 YFSETQ. There are 15 residues in the CDR3. J gave up 5 bases and V 2 bases, and 10 bases lay outside the gene matches. Here the CDR3 reads CASSLPWGGEDEQYF. CDR3 nucleotides: TGCGCCAGCAGCTTACCATGGGGGGGAGAGGACGAGCAGTACTTC. The complete variable domain, with remaining parts taken from reference TRBV5-1 and TRBJ2-7, reads KAGVTQTPRYLIKTRGQQVTLSCSPISGHRSVSWYQQTPGQGLQFLFEYFSETQRNKGNFPGRFSGRQFSNSRSEMNVSTLELGDSALYLCASSLPWGGEDEQYFGPGTRLTVT.

The chain employs TRBV7-3 and TRBJ2-7; 9 bases are a match to TRBD1. The CDR3 runs 14 residues. V lost 5 bases and J lost 5; bases outside the gene matches: 7. Germline V gene lookup returns CDR1 SGHTA and CDR2 FQGTGA. The CDR3 region has the DNA TGTGCCAGCAGCCCGGGACAGGGTTTCGACGAGCAGTACTTC. Translation: CASSPGQGFDEQYF.

CDR3 sequence (DNA): TGTGCCAGCAGCCGGGATGGACTAGTCGGTTTCGAGCAGTACTTC. Protein product: CASSRDGLVGFEQYF. The chain joins TRBV27 to TRBJ2-7; TRBD2 aligns across 7 bases. The CDR3 extends over 15 amino acids. With V trimmed by 6 bases and J by 6 bases, 14 bases remained unmatched. Germline V CDR1 and CDR2: MNHEY, SMNVEV (reference sequence).

This chain links TRBV19 with TRBJ2-1; 9 positions agree with TRBD2. The V and J ends lost 4 bases and 4 bases, in that order; junction bases with no gene match: 5. The CDR3 extends over 15 amino acids. Germline CDR1 LNHDA, CDR2 SQIVND (reference sequence). The CDR3 here is CASSRLAGPYNEQFF. The CDR3 nucleotides read TGTGCCAGTAGTAGGCTAGCGGGGCCGTACAATGAGCAGTTCTTC.

The chain carries TRBV14 and TRBJ2-1, with D possibly being TRBD1 (6 bases). This CDR3 has 17 residues. Trimming removed 1 base from V and 2 bases from J, with 15 bases in between. Germline V gene data show CDR1 as SGHDN and CDR2 as FVKESK. The chain's CDR3 is CASSQVVGAITYNEQFF. The CDR3 nucleotides are TGTGCCAGCAGCCAAGTTGTGGGGGCTATTACCTACAATGAGCAGTTCTTC.

CDR3 region: CASSPRQSDTQYF. Here the CDR3 DNA reads TGTGCCAGCAGTCCCCGACAGTCAGATACGCAGTATTTT. The chain carries TRBV27 and TRBJ2-3, with a tentative D call TRBD1 (5 bases). The CDR3 length is 13 residues. Germline CDR1 is MNHEY and CDR2 is SMNVEV (reference sequence). Trimming took 5 bases from V and 4 from J, leaving 10 bases between them.

This clone came up once. CDR3: CASSVGRGGRTNEKLFF. The CDR3, as DNA: TGTGCCAGCAGCGTAGGCCGGGGTGGAAGGACTAATGAAAAACTGTTTTTT. V gene TRBV9 combines with J gene TRBJ1-4; no firm D call. The germline CDR1 and CDR2 sequences are SGDLS and YYNGEE. This CDR3 is 17 amino acids long. V lost 0 bases and J lost 2, with 14 bases in between. The entire variable domain, with the rest obtained from reference TRBV9 and TRBJ1-4, is as follows: DSGVTQTPKHLITATGQRVTLRCSPRSGDLSVYWYQQSLDQGLQFLIQYYNGEERAKGNILERFSAQQFPDLHSELNLSSLELGDSALYFCASSVGRGGRTNEKLFFGSGTQLSVL.

This clone was counted a few times. V gene TRBV23-1 combines with J gene TRBJ2-7; perhaps TRBD2 as D (5 bases). TRBV23-1 belongs to the ORF category, with a function that is uncertain. The CDR3 is 8 residues long. Trimming left V 11 bases short and J 7 bases short, with 6 bases between. The CDR3 DNA reads as TGCGCCTCGGGAGAGCAGTACTTC. Protein: CASGEQYF.

V is TRBV18 and J is TRBJ2-5; D may be TRBD1 (5 bases). Trimming left V 4 bases short and J 1 base short, with 7 bases between. Germline V gene sequence: CDR1 KGHSH, CDR2 LQKENI. This CDR3 contains 13 residues. DNA for the CDR3: TGTGCCAGCTCACGAGACAGCCAAGAGACCCAGTACTTC. Its protein product is CASSRDSQETQYF.

The rearrangement links TRBV7-2 to TRBJ2-2, with 8 bases matching TRBD1. After removal of 7 bases from V and 6 bases from J, the junction contained 10 bases not matched to a gene. Germline loops: CDR1 SGHTA, CDR2 FQGNSA. The CDR3 runs 15 residues. This CDR3 reads CASTIGQGRSGELFF. CDR3 nucleotide sequence: TGTGCCAGCACGATAGGACAGGGCAGGTCCGGGGAGCTGTTTTTT.

This clone was seen a handful of times. The rearrangement links TRBV18 to TRBJ1-1, with TRBD1 as a possible D gene (6 bases). The CDR3 contains 15 residues. Germline assignment: CDR1 KGHSH and CDR2 LQKENI. V was pared by 5 bases and J by 5 bases, with 18 bases between. The CDR3 nucleotides are TGTGCCAGCTCAAAGGACAGAGGCTCACGGACTGAAGCTTTCTTT. Translated, it gives CASSKDRGSRTEAFF.

The chain links TRBV6-6 to TRBJ1-2; D is unresolved. Trimming took 6 bases from V and 4 from J, leaving 15 bases between them. Germline V CDR1 and CDR2: MNHNY, SVGAGI (reference sequence). The CDR3 runs to 14 residues. CDR3 residues: CASRPGGRAYGYTF. The CDR3 DNA sequence: TGTGCCAGCAGACCTGGAGGGAGGGCCTATGGCTACACCTTC.

V gene TRBV9 combines with J gene TRBJ2-1; tentative D call: TRBD1 (6 bases). The CDR3 contains 16 residues. Between the trimmed V and J ends, which lost 1 base and 5 bases, there was a span of 16 bases. The germline CDR1 and CDR2 sequences are SGDLS and YYNGEE. CDR3 coding DNA: TGTGCCAGCAGCGTACACGGGACAAGCGCGGACAATGAGCAGTTCTTC. It specifies CASSVHGTSADNEQFF.

This chain links TRBV7-8 with TRBJ1-6, with 7 bases fitting TRBD1. The CDR3 length is 16 residues. Trimming at V came to 2 bases and at J to 6 bases, leaving 7 bases not matched to a gene. Germline V gene lookup returns CDR1 SGHVS and CDR2 FQNEAQ. The CDR3 region has the DNA TGTGCCAGCAGCTTACGTACAGGGGCCCTTAATTCACCCCTCCACTTT. The encoded protein is CASSLRTGALNSPLHF.

The CDR3 coding sequence is TGTGCCAGCTCACCGGCACCGTCCCTAGGGAGGAACATTCAGTACTTC. Translation: CASSPAPSLGRNIQYF. J is TRBJ2-4 and V is TRBV18, with D tentatively TRBD2 (6 bases). Trimming removed 3 bases at V and 7 bases at J, with 19 bases between. This CDR3 has 16 amino acids. Germline V gene sequence: CDR1 KGHSH, CDR2 LQKENI. The variable domain in full, with the rest retrieved from reference TRBV18 and TRBJ2-4, is NAGVMQNPRHLVRRRGQEARLRCSPMKGHSHVYWYRQLPEEGLKFMVYLQKENIIDESGMPKERFSAEFPKEGPSILRIQQVVRGDSAAYFCASSPAPSLGRNIQYFGAGTRLSVL.

The rearrangement joins TRBV5-1 to TRBJ2-7, with D uncertain. This CDR3 region has 13 residues. Trimming pared 4 bases from V and 4 bases from J, leaving 12 bases between. Germline values: CDR1 SGHRS, CDR2 YFSETQ. CDR3 amino acids: CASSLGYEYEQYF. The CDR3 nucleotides read TGCGCCAGCAGCCTAGGTTACGAATACGAGCAGTACTTC.

The rearrangement uses TRBV18 and TRBJ2-7, with 9 bases aligning to TRBD1. J was trimmed by 0 bases and V by 2 bases; bases with no gene match: 11. This CDR3 contains 18 residues. Looked up from germline, CDR1 is KGHSH and CDR2 is LQKENI. For the CDR3, the DNA is TGTGCCAGCTCACCAGATCGAGCCGGGACAGGGAGCTCCTACGAGCAGTACTTC. This codes for CASSPDRAGTGSSYEQYF.

In its sample, this clone was seen a few times. The chain uses TRBV30 and TRBJ2-7, with TRBD1 matching 8 bases. Looked up from germline, CDR1 is GTSNPN and CDR2 is SVGIG (reference sequence). This CDR3 is 11 amino acids long. J was trimmed by 5 bases and V by 8 bases; bases with no gene match: 5. The CDR3 bases are TGTGCCCACGGACAGGGCCACGAGCAGTACTTC. It specifies CAHGQGHEQYF.

The J gene is TRBJ2-5, the V gene TRBV29-1; perhaps TRBD1 as D (6 bases). Gene TRBJ2-7 matches the end of the DNA better, so the J call may be wrong. The germline CDR1 and CDR2 sequences are SQVTM and ANQGSEA. The CDR3 length is 13 residues. The CDR3 is CSVESPGAYEQYF. In nucleotides, the CDR3 is TGCAGCGTTGAGTCTCCAGGGGCCTACGAGCAGTACTTC.

The chain has TRBV7-9 and TRBJ1-1, with 7 positions matching TRBD1. Unmatched junction bases numbered 3, after V lost 4 bases and J lost 7 bases. Germline V gene lookup returns CDR1 SEHNR and CDR2 FQNEAQ (reference sequence). The length of the CDR3 is 12 residues. This CDR3 reads CASSSGQREAFF. CDR3 DNA sequence: TGTGCCAGCAGCTCGGGACAGCGTGAAGCTTTCTTT.

This chain joins TRBV5-4 and TRBJ1-4; maybe TRBD1 (6 bases). This CDR3 has 15 residues. From germline, CDR1 is SGHNT and CDR2 YYREEE (reference sequence). V was shortened by 2 bases and J by 3 bases, with 11 bases between the two germline ends. The CDR3, as DNA: TGTGCCAGCAGCTTTTTTGGGGGCTCTAATGAAAAACTGTTTTTT. The encoded protein is CASSFFGGSNEKLFF.

The V and J genes are TRBV5-1 and TRBJ1-6, with 11 bases identical to TRBD1. CDR1 and CDR2 (germline): SGHRS, YFSETQ. This CDR3 region has 14 residues. After removal of 2 bases from V and 9 bases from J, the junction contained 1 base not matched to a gene. CDR3 bases: TGCGCCAGCAGCTTTGGACAGGGGGCTTCACCCCTCCACTTT. Residues: CASSFGQGASPLHF.